A selection of T cell receptor beta chains follows, all from one sample in a study of CD8 T cells in ankylosing spondylitis. A single record per CDR3 protein comes from TCRdb applying MiXCR to the 5' RACE reads. This table has roughly 230,000 distinct CDR3 sequences, 18% appearing once. Sequencing input: blood, either unsorted or a sorted T cell fraction (not recorded which). These receptors were collected from a male donor with ankylosing spondylitis or in good health (not recorded which). The CDR3 runs from the conserved cysteine through the conserved F or W. The order of the fields is V gene, CDR3 protein.

V gene: TRBV7-9; CDR3 protein: CASSYQTANEQYF
V gene: TRBV3-1; CDR3 protein: CASSLRRVGGSTDTQYF
V gene: TRBV10-2; CDR3 protein: CASQVRLAGAVRNEQFF
V gene: TRBV29-1; CDR3 protein: CSVEPREDPYNEQFF
V gene: TRBV5-1; CDR3 protein: CASSLKQGVVETQYF
V gene: TRBV4-2; CDR3 protein: CASSHTDEQYF
V gene: TRBV20-1; CDR3 protein: CSARALGSYEQYF
V gene: TRBV4-2; CDR3 protein: CASSREGPQETQYF
V gene: TRBV6-5; CDR3 protein: CASSYSVLVALNTGELFF
V gene: TRBV4-3; CDR3 protein: CASSQDFGDYEQFF
V gene: TRBV29-1; CDR3 protein: CSVDKQNWNTDTQYF
V gene: TRBV4-1; CDR3 protein: CASSQDGTGFNQPQHF
V gene: TRBV5-6; CDR3 protein: CASSLIGGGEQYF
V gene: TRBV6-2/TRBV6-3; CDR3 protein: CASAASGHLNTGELFF
V gene: TRBV27; CDR3 protein: CASSLYAGREETQYF
V gene: TRBV27; CDR3 protein: CASSSGTSGTDTQYF
V gene: TRBV15; CDR3 protein: CATSRERGPTTEAFF
V gene: TRBV4-1; CDR3 protein: CASSQEDRGADTQYF
V gene: TRBV10-3; CDR3 protein: CAINPNREETQYF
V gene: TRBV7-6; CDR3 protein: CASSELSGTSTDTQYF
V gene: TRBV7-2; CDR3 protein: CASRRNGRMGLQETQYF
V gene: TRBV11-2; CDR3 protein: CASSLDEGLPRGEKLFF
V gene: TRBV27; CDR3 protein: CASSQTTGGGTEAFF
V gene: TRBV6-6; CDR3 protein: CASSPVRTEAFF
V gene: TRBV5-6; CDR3 protein: CASSLASPGFHEQFF
V gene: TRBV3-1; CDR3 protein: CASSQDWTDYEQYF
V gene: TRBV25-1; CDR3 protein: CASSDGVGGNEQFF
V gene: TRBV25-1; CDR3 protein: CASRTPREQYF
V gene: TRBV4-1; CDR3 protein: CASRHRDGGTEAFF
V gene: TRBV14; CDR3 protein: CASSQDVPGEQFF
V gene: TRBV20-1; CDR3 protein: CSARSTNTGELFF
V gene: TRBV3-1; CDR3 protein: CASSHPLVGAETQYF
V gene: TRBV29-1; CDR3 protein: CSVEEGETQYF
V gene: TRBV27; CDR3 protein: CASSLSIQANSYEQYF
V gene: TRBV29-1; CDR3 protein: CSVGQITGELFF
V gene: TRBV29-1; CDR3 protein: CSVDPLEGATDTQYF
V gene: TRBV27; CDR3 protein: CASSPRGGKQYF
V gene: TRBV29-1; CDR3 protein: CSVEGLAGEVSYEQYF
V gene: TRBV5-1; CDR3 protein: CASSLSGGPYNEQFF
V gene: TRBV4-3; CDR3 protein: CASSPDGVSGRQDNEQFF
V gene: TRBV9; CDR3 protein: CASSAGGDNYYEQYF
V gene: TRBV27; CDR3 protein: CASRTGQGPQEETQYF
V gene: TRBV4-1; CDR3 protein: CASSQDIRVSYNEQFF
V gene: TRBV7-8; CDR3 protein: CASREQVTAFQETQYF
V gene: TRBV5-1; CDR3 protein: CASSCESEPLFGEQYF
V gene: TRBV27; CDR3 protein: CASSSRDNPLLGYTF
V gene: TRBV12-3/TRBV12-4; CDR3 protein: CASKGEGPRSVGSYNEQFF
V gene: TRBV29-1; CDR3 protein: CSVGGLAGESSTDTQYF
V gene: TRBV29-1; CDR3 protein: CSVEGTGFYNEQFF
V gene: TRBV30; CDR3 protein: CAWSVFAVPYEQYF
V gene: TRBV5-1; CDR3 protein: CASSLAVSSAYEQYF
V gene: TRBV20-1; CDR3 protein: CSASMGGGREQYF
V gene: TRBV4-1; CDR3 protein: CASSQDPQGSSNQPQHF
V gene: TRBV12-3/TRBV12-4; CDR3 protein: CASGPETGGHGPNTGELFF
V gene: TRBV21-1; CDR3 protein: CASIGDQETQYF
V gene: TRBV9; CDR3 protein: CASSVGKGGGNGQETQYF
V gene: TRBV27; CDR3 protein: CASSLFLAGYTDTQYF
V gene: TRBV6-1; CDR3 protein: CASEGGAATEAFF